This T cell receptor beta chain was obtained from a study of long-term antiretroviral therapy in people with HIV. Notes on the study in general: The data indicate that diversity increased after ART but remained below transplant donor controls. Controls exceeded HIV repertoires in CDR3 length range.

Investigators performed immunoSEQ version v3.0 at survey level. The protocol was immunoSEQ multiplex PCR, while the TCRdb copy is restricted to in-frame clones and leaves out a portion. The sample records some 20,000 clones, around 81% being singletons. Note on this clone: The antigen remains unidentified.

Trimming cost V 0 bases and J 5 bases; bases outside gene matches: 9. CDR1 is SGDLS and CDR2 is YYNGEE in the germline V gene. This CDR3 is 16 amino acids long. This specimen was unsorted PBMCs, taken 2.9 years after starting antiretroviral therapy. The clonotype comes from a woman aged 25 to 45 with HIV. The gene calls are TRBV9 and TRBJ2-5, with 8 nucleotides matching TRBD2. CDR3 bases: TGTGCCAGCAGCGTAGGGGCGGGGGGACTCGGGGAGACCCAGTACTTC. It translates to CASSVGAGGLGETQYF.